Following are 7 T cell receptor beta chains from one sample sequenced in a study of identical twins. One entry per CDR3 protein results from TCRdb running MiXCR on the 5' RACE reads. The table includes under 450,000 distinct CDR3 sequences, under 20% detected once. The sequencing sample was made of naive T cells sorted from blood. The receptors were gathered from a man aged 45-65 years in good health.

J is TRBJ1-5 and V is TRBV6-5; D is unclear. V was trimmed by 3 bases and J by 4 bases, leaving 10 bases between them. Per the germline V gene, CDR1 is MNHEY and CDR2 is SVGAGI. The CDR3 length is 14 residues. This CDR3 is CASSYWPMNQPQHF. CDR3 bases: TGTGCCAGCAGTTATTGGCCGATGAATCAGCCCCAGCATTTT.

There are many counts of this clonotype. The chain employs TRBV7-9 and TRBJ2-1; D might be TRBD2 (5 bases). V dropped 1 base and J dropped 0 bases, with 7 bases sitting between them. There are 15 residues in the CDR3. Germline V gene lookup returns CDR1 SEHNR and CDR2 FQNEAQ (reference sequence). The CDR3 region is CASSLEGSSYNEQFF. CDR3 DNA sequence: TGTGCCAGCAGCTTAGAAGGGAGCTCCTACAATGAGCAGTTCTTC.

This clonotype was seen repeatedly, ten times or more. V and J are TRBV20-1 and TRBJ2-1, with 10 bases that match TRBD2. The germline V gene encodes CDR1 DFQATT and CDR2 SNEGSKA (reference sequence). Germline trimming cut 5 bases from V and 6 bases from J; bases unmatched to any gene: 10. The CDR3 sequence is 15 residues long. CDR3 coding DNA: TGCAGTGCTGGGAAGACTAGCGGGTATGGCAATGAGCAGTTCTTC. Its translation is CSAGKTSGYGNEQFF.

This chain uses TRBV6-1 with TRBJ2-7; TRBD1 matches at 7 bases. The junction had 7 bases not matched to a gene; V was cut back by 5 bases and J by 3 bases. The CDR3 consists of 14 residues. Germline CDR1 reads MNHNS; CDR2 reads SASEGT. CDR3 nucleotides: TGTGCCAGCAGTAGGGGGCGGACGGGCTACGAGCAGTACTTC. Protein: CASSRGRTGYEQYF.

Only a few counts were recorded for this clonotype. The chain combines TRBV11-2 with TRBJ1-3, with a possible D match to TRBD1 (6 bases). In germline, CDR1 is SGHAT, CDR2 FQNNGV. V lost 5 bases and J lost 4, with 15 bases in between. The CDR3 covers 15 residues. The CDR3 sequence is CASSPGPQGGNTIYF. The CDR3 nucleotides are TGTGCCAGCAGCCCAGGGCCCCAGGGGGGAAACACCATATATTTT.

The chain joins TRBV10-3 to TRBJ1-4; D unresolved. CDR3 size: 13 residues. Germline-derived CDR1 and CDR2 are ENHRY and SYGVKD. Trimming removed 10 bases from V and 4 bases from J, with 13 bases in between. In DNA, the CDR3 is TGTGCCACTCTGGACGGACTTAATGAAAAACTGTTTTTT. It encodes CATLDGLNEKLFF.

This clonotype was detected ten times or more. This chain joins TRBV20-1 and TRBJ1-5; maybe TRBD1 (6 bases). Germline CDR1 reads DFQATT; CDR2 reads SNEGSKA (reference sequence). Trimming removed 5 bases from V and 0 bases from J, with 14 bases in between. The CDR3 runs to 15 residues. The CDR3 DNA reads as TGCAGTGCTCGAACTAAGGGACATAGCAATCAGCCCCAGCATTTT. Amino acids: CSARTKGHSNQPQHF.